Below are 20 T cell receptor beta chains sequenced from a single sample in a study of vaccination and CD4 T cells after COVID-19. The antigens these receptors bind are not known. Treatment given: roughly 10-day PBMC culture with coronavirus spike peptide pools or control peptides (ViraFEST assay). Cultured CD4+ T-cell DNA underwent Oncomine TCR Beta short-read sequencing. MiXCR, applied by TCRdb to the PCR reads, yields one record per CDR3 protein. The repertoire holds around 26,000 distinct CDR3 sequences, with roughly 67% as singletons. Material: CD4+ T cells from blood, cultured in vitro, obtained after SARS-CoV-2 vaccination. These receptors came from a human donor who received a COVID-19 vaccine.

V is TRBV2 and J is TRBJ2-7, with TRBD1 identical over 9 bases. Per the germline V gene, CDR1 is SNHLY and CDR2 is FYNNEI. V shed 5 bases and J 6 bases; nucleotides not matched to a gene: 14. CDR3 size: 16 residues. CDR3: CASSLSPGQGGGEQYF. DNA of the CDR3: TGTGCCAGCAGTCTAAGTCCGGGACAGGGTGGAGGCGAGCAGTACTTC.

J is TRBJ1-4 and V is TRBV6-1; a possible D gene is TRBD1 (5 bases). The V and J ends lost 0 bases and 7 bases respectively, with 12 bases between them. The CDR3 covers 15 residues. CDR1 and CDR2 from the germline V gene are MNHNS and SASEGT. DNA of the CDR3: TGTGCCAGCAGTGAAGCAGTAGGCGGGGGTGAAAAACTGTTTTTT. Translation gives CASSEAVGGGEKLFF.

The chain employs TRBV24-1 and TRBJ1-1; D ambiguous. Between the trimmed V and J ends, which lost 6 bases and 1 base, there was a span of 11 bases. The germline CDR1 and CDR2 sequences are KGHDR and SFDVKD. The CDR3 length is 14 residues. CDR3 DNA sequence: TGTGCCACCAGTCCTGCCGGAGGGAACACTGAAGCTTTCTTT. This sequence encodes CATSPAGGNTEAFF.

This clonotype has only one observation. V and J are TRBV19 and TRBJ1-6, with D possibly being TRBD1 (6 bases). Germline-derived CDR1 and CDR2 are LNHDA and SQIVND (reference sequence). The V and J ends lost 5 bases and 10 bases respectively, with 15 bases between them. The CDR3 contains 14 residues. CDR3 in amino acids: CASSPNREMSPLHF. For the CDR3, the DNA is TGTGCCAGTAGTCCGAACAGGGAGATGTCACCCCTCCACTTT. Together with reference TRBV19 and TRBJ1-6, the CDR3 gives the full variable domain: DGGITQSPKYLFRKEGQNVTLSCEQNLNHDAMYWYRQDPGQGLRLIYYSQIVNDFQKGDIAEGYSVSREKKESFPLTVTSAQKNPTAFYLCASSPNREMSPLHFGNGTRLTVT.

The gene calls are TRBV11-3 and TRBJ2-3, with D possibly being TRBD1 or TRBD2 (6 bases each). Trimming took 5 bases from V and 3 from J, leaving 21 bases between them. This CDR3 comprises 17 residues. CDR1 and CDR2 (germline): SGHNT, YENEEA. This CDR3 reads CASSPGSGANGTDTQYF. The CDR3 region has the DNA TGTGCCAGCAGCCCTGGGTCGGGGGCGAATGGTACAGATACGCAGTATTTT.

The chain has TRBV11-2 and TRBJ1-4, with 8 nucleotides matching TRBD1. The junction had 10 bases not matched to a gene; V was cut back by 5 bases and J by 8 bases. This CDR3 is 15 amino acids long. Germline CDR1 is SGHAT and CDR2 is FQNNGV. The CDR3 DNA sequence: TGTGCCAGCAGCCGTTACAGGGGGTCGGGAGAAAAACTGTTTTTT. This encodes CASSRYRGSGEKLFF. Full variable domain (rest looked up from reference TRBV11-2 and TRBJ1-4): EAGVAQSPRYKIIEKRQSVAFWCNPISGHATLYWYQQILGQGPKLLIQFQNNGVVDDSQLPKDRFSAERLKGVDSTLKIQPAKLEDSAVYLCASSRYRGSGEKLFFGSGTQLSVL.

In the case of this clonotype: No DNA is shown, since the ends of the CDR3 on it are uncertain; the CDR3 is the one TCRdb lists. The chain uses TRBV7-5 and TRBJ2-7; the DNA was not used to check the table's D call, TRBD1. TRBV7-5 is reported as a pseudogene. The CDR3 length is 17 residues, termini included. CDR3 sequence: CISVSEADGTNAYEQYF.

This clonotype was observed a handful of times. The V gene is TRBV27, the J gene TRBJ2-1; a possible D gene is TRBD1 (5 bases). Trimming removed 2 bases from V and 4 bases from J, with 15 bases in between. This CDR3 comprises 16 residues. Germline values: CDR1 MNHEY, CDR2 SMNVEV (reference sequence). The CDR3 loop is CASSLLDTLKYNEQFF. CDR3 sequence (DNA): TGTGCCAGCAGTTTACTGGACACACTTAAATACAATGAGCAGTTCTTC.

This clonotype came up a few times. The chain is built from TRBV20-1 and TRBJ2-7, with 9 positions matching TRBD2. This CDR3 region has 14 residues. The trim removed 2 bases at V and 3 bases at J, leaving 5 bases unmatched. Per germline, CDR1 DFQATT and CDR2 SNEGSKA (reference sequence). The CDR3 nucleotides read TGCAGTGCTAGAAGCGGGGGGACCGACTACGAGCAGTACTTC. The encoded protein is CSARSGGTDYEQYF.

The rearrangement uses TRBV20-1 and TRBJ2-5; 15 bases align to TRBD2. The ends lost 2 bases at V and 3 bases at J; junction bases unmatched: 13. The CDR3 length is 19 residues. CDR1 and CDR2 (germline): DFQATT, SNEGSKA (reference sequence). The CDR3 DNA follows: TGCAGTGCTAGACGACCCTCCGGGACTAGCGGGGGGATCGAAGAGACCCAGTACTTC. Its protein is CSARRPSGTSGGIEETQYF.

This clonotype was seen more than once but under ten times. The chain uses TRBV20-1 and TRBJ2-3; possibly TRBD1 or TRBD2 for D (6 bases each). V was trimmed by 5 bases and J by 1 base, leaving 19 bases between them. Germline assignment: CDR1 DFQATT and CDR2 SNEGSKA (reference sequence). The CDR3 sequence is 16 residues long. DNA of the CDR3: TGCAGTGCTGGGGACTCAAGAGAGGGGGGCACAGATACGCAGTATTTT. This translates into CSAGDSREGGTDTQYF.

The CDR3 DNA sequence: TGTGCCAGCAGTGAGGGGCGCTCCTACGAGCAGTACTTC. It translates to CASSEGRSYEQYF. The rearrangement joins TRBV6-1 to TRBJ2-7; D might be TRBD1 (5 bases). Trimming stripped 3 bases from V and 0 bases from J, with 6 bases between. CDR1 MNHNS and CDR2 SASEGT come from the germline V gene. CDR3 length: 13 amino acids.

This chain joins TRBV6-5 and TRBJ2-1, with D unclear. In germline, CDR1 is MNHEY, CDR2 SVGAGI. The CDR3 contains 14 residues. V was shortened by 0 bases and J by 4 bases, with 7 bases between the two germline ends. CDR3 bases: TGTGCCAGCAGTTACTCGGCGACATACAATGAGCAGTTCTTC. Translating it yields CASSYSATYNEQFF.

This rearrangement joins TRBV18 to TRBJ2-7; 10 nucleotides agree with TRBD1. V lost 9 bases to trimming and J lost 3 bases; unmatched junction nucleotides: 8. Per the germline V gene, CDR1 is KGHSH and CDR2 is LQKENI. The CDR3 contains 14 residues. Here the CDR3 DNA reads TGTGCCAGTAAACTCGACAGGGGGCTCTACGAGCAGTACTTC. Protein: CASKLDRGLYEQYF.

The J gene is TRBJ1-4, the V gene TRBV19, with TRBD1 identical over 9 bases. The length of the CDR3 is 14 residues. V lost 9 bases, J lost 7 bases, and 9 bases stayed unmatched. From germline, CDR1 is LNHDA and CDR2 SQIVND (reference sequence). CDR3 loop: CASTRTGVSEKLFF. As DNA, the CDR3 is TGTGCCAGCACCCGGACAGGGGTTAGTGAAAAACTGTTTTTT.

The rearrangement uses TRBV24-1 and TRBJ2-7; 11 bases align to TRBD1. CDR3 size: 16 residues. V lost 3 bases and J lost 6; bases outside the gene matches: 9. Germline V gene lookup returns CDR1 KGHDR and CDR2 SFDVKD. CDR3 nucleotides: TGTGCCACCAGTGATCTGGACAGGGGGCACCCTGGCGAGCAGTACTTC. Amino acid sequence: CATSDLDRGHPGEQYF.

This sequence joins TRBV24-1 and TRBJ2-1, with 12 bases fitting TRBD2. Germline CDR1 KGHDR, CDR2 SFDVKD. The length of the CDR3 is 16 residues. V shed 10 bases and J 8 bases; nucleotides not matched to a gene: 14. This CDR3 is CATSSPSGGAWDEQFF. CDR3 DNA: TGTGCCACGAGCAGCCCTAGCGGGGGGGCCTGGGATGAGCAGTTCTTC.

V usage is TRBV19 and J usage is TRBJ1-5; D is perhaps TRBD1 (5 bases). This CDR3 region has 15 residues. Germline lookup yields CDR1 LNHDA and CDR2 SQIVND (reference sequence). V lost 6 bases, J lost 0 bases, and 12 bases lay in between. In DNA, the CDR3 is TGTGCCAGTAGAACGACAGAATATAGCAATCAGCCCCAGCATTTT. This translates into CASRTTEYSNQPQHF.

V and J are TRBV5-1 and TRBJ1-1; 9 bases agree with TRBD1. The CDR3 runs 14 residues. Germline trimming cut 4 bases from V and 3 bases from J; bases unmatched to any gene: 4. Per germline, CDR1 SGHRS and CDR2 YFSETQ. This CDR3 reads CASSAGTGHTEAFF. In DNA form, the CDR3 reads TGCGCCAGCAGCGCCGGGACAGGGCACACTGAAGCTTTCTTT.

This clonotype was seen once. This chain joins TRBV20-1 and TRBJ1-2; 7 nucleotides agree with TRBD1. The CDR3 has 13 residues. Germline V gene data show CDR1 as DFQATT and CDR2 as SNEGSKA (reference sequence). Trimming at V came to 4 bases and at J to 2 bases, leaving 4 bases not matched to a gene. The CDR3 nucleotides are TGCAGTGCTAACCAGGGGGGAAACTATGGCTACACCTTC. Translation: CSANQGGNYGYTF.